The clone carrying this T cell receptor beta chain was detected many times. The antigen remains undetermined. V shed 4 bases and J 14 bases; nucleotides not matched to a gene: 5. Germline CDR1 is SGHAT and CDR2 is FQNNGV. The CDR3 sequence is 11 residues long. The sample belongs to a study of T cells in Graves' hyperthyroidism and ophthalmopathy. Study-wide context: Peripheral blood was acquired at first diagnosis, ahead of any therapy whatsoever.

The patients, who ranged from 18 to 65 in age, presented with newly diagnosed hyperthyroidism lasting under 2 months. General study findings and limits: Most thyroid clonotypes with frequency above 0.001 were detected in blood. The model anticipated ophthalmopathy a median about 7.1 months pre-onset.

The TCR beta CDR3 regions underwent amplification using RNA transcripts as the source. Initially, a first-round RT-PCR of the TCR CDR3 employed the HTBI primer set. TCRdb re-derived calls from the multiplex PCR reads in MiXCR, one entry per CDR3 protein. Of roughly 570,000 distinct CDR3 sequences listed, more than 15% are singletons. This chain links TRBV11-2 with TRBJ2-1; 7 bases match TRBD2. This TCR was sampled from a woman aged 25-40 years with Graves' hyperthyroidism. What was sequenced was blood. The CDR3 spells CASSSWTSEFF. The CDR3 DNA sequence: TGTGCCAGCAGCTCCTGGACTAGTGAGTTCTTC.